This T cell receptor (beta chain) was documented in a study of blood T cell repertoires in COVID-19. Study-level information: Samples taken during acute and convalescent COVID-19 were collected in the United States, Italy and Spain.

The CDR3 totals 17 residues. The V end was cut by 0 bases, the J end by 0 bases, with 12 bases between. From germline, CDR1 is MGHDK and CDR2 SYGVNS. In the original processing: Researchers report that nucleated cell counts were estimated from reference gene primer amplification. The protocol was immunoSEQ multiplex PCR, while the TCRdb copy is restricted to in-frame clones and leaves out a portion. Clonal size and the V and J genes are those of that table, whereas D and trimming came from the DNA. The sample contains more than 300,000 clones, around 83% of which appear only once. All enrollees were roughly 18 to 90 years old and from 20 to 25 US areas.

The clonotype comes from a woman aged 45-59 years who had recovered from COVID-19. The rearrangement joins TRBV25-1 to TRBJ1-3; D ambiguous. Sequencing was carried out using PBMCs or T cells enriched from blood (not recorded which). CDR3 protein: CASSEYSASVSGNTIYF. DNA of the CDR3: TGTGCCAGCAGTGAATATTCTGCCAGCGTCTCTGGAAACACCATATATTTT. The complete variable domain, with remaining parts taken from reference TRBV25-1 and TRBJ1-3, reads EADIYQTPRYLVIGTGKKITLECSQTMGHDKMYWYQQDPGMELHLIHYSYGVNSTEKGDLSSESTVSRIRTEHFPLTLESARPSHTSQYLCASSEYSASVSGNTIYFGEGSWLTVV.